This T cell receptor beta chain was identified in a study of T cells in Graves' hyperthyroidism and ophthalmopathy. The overall study: At initial diagnosis, before any treatment had begun, peripheral blood was obtained.

Authors of the study amplified TCR beta CDR3 regions from RNA transcripts. In the first-round RT-PCR of the TCR CDR3, the HTBI primer set was used. TCRdb reprocessed the multiplex PCR reads via MiXCR and lists one record per CDR3 protein. The table has about half a million distinct CDR3 sequences, around 22% seen once. CDR3 size: 14 residues. In germline, CDR1 is SGHTA, CDR2 FQGNSA. With 3 bases removed from V and 3 bases from J, the gap between germline ends came to 12 bases. The TCR was taken from a woman aged 25 to 39 with Graves' ophthalmopathy. V usage is TRBV7-2 and J usage is TRBJ2-7; D may be TRBD1 or TRBD2 (5 bases each). Sequencing was performed on blood. CDR3 residues: CASSLTGPYYEQYF. CDR3 coding DNA: TGTGCCAGCAGCTTGACGGGACCATACTACGAGCAGTACTTC. Looking up the rest from reference TRBV7-2 and TRBJ2-7 gives the full variable domain: GAGVSQSPSNKVTEKGKDVELRCDPISGHTALYWYRQSLGQGLEFLIYFQGNSAPDKSGLPSDRFSAERTGGSVSTLTIQRTQQEDSAVYLCASSLTGPYYEQYFGPGTRLTVT.